These T cell receptor beta chains were read from a single sample in a study of T-cell memory formation after mild COVID-19. TCRdb called the 5' RACE reads again in MiXCR, with one record for every CDR3 protein. The sample lists approximately 390,000 distinct CDR3 sequences; around a sixth were seen once. The sample comprised PBMCs or a T cell subset sorted from them (not recorded which). The source is a young man who had mild COVID-19 (a few samples of this study predate the infection). Cell type and time point are not known. The CDR3 runs from the conserved cysteine through the conserved F or W. The order of the fields is J gene, D gene, clone size, V gene, CDR3 protein, CDR3 DNA. The D gene is left open where the match is weak. Not all rows give a size; the values are once, few, many and, for expanded clones, a class.

>TRBJ1-2|NA|few|TRBV6-5
CASIGHANYGYTF
TGTGCCAGCATTGGACACGCTAACTATGGCTACACCTTC
>TRBJ2-7|TRBD2|NA|TRBV6-2/TRBV6-3
CASRRLPGGEQYF
TGTGCCAGCAGACGATTACCGGGGGGTGAGCAGTACTTC
>TRBJ2-7|NA|NA|TRBV6-2/TRBV6-3
CASRTSYEQYF
TGTGCCAGCAGGACCTCGTACGAGCAGTACTTC
>TRBJ1-4|NA|many|TRBV6-5
CASSYQPGAGKLFF
TGTGCCAGCAGTTACCAGCCAGGGGCGGGAAAACTGTTTTTT
>TRBJ1-1|NA|NA|TRBV6-2/TRBV6-3
CASSWQWAKNTEAFF
TGTGCCAGCAGTTGGCAGTGGGCTAAGAACACTGAAGCTTTCTTT
>TRBJ2-7|NA|NA|TRBV5-1
CASSASPPDNPYEQYF
TGCGCCAGCAGCGCCTCACCCCCGGACAACCCCTACGAGCAGTACTTC
>TRBJ2-1|NA|few|TRBV20-1
CSATTGAGYNEQFF
TGCAGTGCTACTACGGGGGCCGGGTACAATGAGCAGTTCTTC
>TRBJ1-5|NA|NA|TRBV10-3
CAISEGTANSNQPQHF
TGTGCCATCAGTGAAGGGACGGCTAATAGCAATCAGCCCCAGCATTTT
>TRBJ1-2|NA|NA|TRBV18
CASSPERTASRSGYTF
TGTGCCAGCTCACCAGAAAGGACCGCCTCGAGGAGTGGCTACACCTTC
>TRBJ1-2|NA|NA|TRBV30
CAWSRQVYGYTF
TGTGCCTGGAGTAGACAAGTCTATGGCTACACCTTC
>TRBJ1-2|NA|NA|TRBV7-2
CAASGSVGSGLSF
TGTGCCGCATCGGGCTCTGTAGGTTCGGGGCTCTCCTTC
>TRBJ2-2|TRBD1|NA|TRBV24-1
CATSDLGQGVTGELFF
TGTGCCACCAGTGATTTGGGACAGGGGGTCACCGGGGAGCTGTTTTTT
>TRBJ2-1|NA|NA|TRBV29-1
CSVGGIPNNEQFF
TGCAGCGTTGGAGGGATACCCAACAATGAGCAGTTCTTC
>TRBJ1-5|NA|many|TRBV2
CASSSGSGQPQHF
TGTGCCAGCAGCTCAGGGTCGGGTCAGCCCCAGCATTTT
>TRBJ1-5|NA|NA|TRBV10-3
CAISESRNTGSGQPQHF
TGTGCCATCAGTGAGTCTCGGAACACGGGGTCAGGACAGCCCCAGCATTTT
>TRBJ1-1|NA|NA|TRBV3-1
CASTYRAENTEAFF
TGTGCCAGCACTTACAGGGCAGAGAACACTGAAGCTTTCTTT
>TRBJ2-7|TRBD1|NA|TRBV4-2
CASSPLDRGYEQYF
TGTGCCAGCAGCCCTTTAGACAGGGGTTACGAGCAGTACTTC
>TRBJ1-4|NA|NA|TRBV5-1
CASSWDGNEKLFF
TGCGCCAGCAGCTGGGACGGGAATGAAAAACTGTTTTTT
>TRBJ1-1|NA|few|TRBV9
CASSVVDRAEAFF
TGTGCCAGCAGCGTAGTCGACCGCGCTGAAGCTTTCTTT
>TRBJ2-1|NA|NA|TRBV6-2/TRBV6-3
CASGKRLGGGNEQFF
TGTGCCAGCGGAAAAAGGCTGGGAGGGGGGAATGAGCAGTTCTTC
>TRBJ2-5|NA|NA|TRBV12-3/TRBV12-4
CASSLWLQGLVTQYF
TGTGCCAGCAGTTTATGGCTTCAGGGGTTAGTGACCCAGTACTTC
>TRBJ2-5|NA|few|TRBV12-3/TRBV12-4
CATLVGETQYF
TGTGCCACCCTAGTCGGGGAGACCCAGTACTTC
>TRBJ2-3|NA|few|TRBV29-1
CSVVGGSGTDTQYF
TGCAGCGTTGTTGGGGGGAGTGGAACAGATACGCAGTATTTT
>TRBJ2-2|NA|few|TRBV14
CASSQKKANTGELFF
TGTGCCAGCAGCCAGAAGAAGGCGAACACCGGGGAGCTGTTTTTT
>TRBJ1-1|NA|few|TRBV4-1
CASSQDPLGVTEAFF
TGCGCCAGCAGCCAAGATCCCCTGGGGGTCACTGAAGCTTTCTTT
>TRBJ2-1|NA|few|TRBV5-1
CASSLVYGGSSYNEQFF
TGCGCCAGCAGCTTGGTCTATGGAGGCTCCTCCTACAATGAGCAGTTCTTC
>TRBJ1-1|NA|few|TRBV20-1
CSARVPGLNTEAFF
TGCAGTGCTAGAGTTCCAGGGTTGAACACTGAAGCTTTCTTT
>TRBJ1-5|NA|NA|TRBV5-1
CASSLLGAFNQPQHF
TGCGCCAGCAGCTTGCTGGGTGCCTTCAATCAGCCCCAGCATTTT
>TRBJ2-7|TRBD1|NA|TRBV30
CAWSVDRGYEQYF
TGTGCCTGGAGTGTCGACAGGGGATACGAGCAGTACTTC
>TRBJ1-5|NA|NA|TRBV6-2/TRBV6-3
CASQELGLAQPQHF
TGTGCCAGCCAGGAACTGGGACTCGCTCAGCCCCAGCATTTT
>TRBJ2-7|TRBD1|NA|TRBV20-1
CSARAWDREDEQYF
TGCAGTGCTAGAGCCTGGGACAGGGAGGACGAGCAGTACTTC
>TRBJ2-2|TRBD2|few|TRBV5-1
CASSPGLAGASNTGELFF
TGCGCCAGCAGCCCGGGACTAGCGGGGGCCTCGAACACCGGGGAGCTGTTTTTT
>TRBJ1-5|NA|few|TRBV19
CASSHRNQPQHF
TGTGCCAGTAGTCACAGGAATCAGCCCCAGCATTTT
>TRBJ2-1|TRBD2|NA|TRBV5-5
CASSAQRGGSNEQFF
TGTGCCAGCAGCGCTCAGCGGGGGGGCTCCAATGAGCAGTTCTTC
>TRBJ2-2|NA|NA|TRBV6-5
CASARAQLNTGELFF
TGTGCCAGCGCCCGGGCGCAGCTTAACACCGGGGAGCTGTTTTTT
>TRBJ1-3|TRBD1|NA|TRBV18
CASSRDRASGNTIYF
TGTGCCAGCTCACGGGACAGGGCCTCAGGAAACACCATATATTTT
>TRBJ2-7|NA|many|TRBV7-2
CASSPRTGSVDF
TGTGCCAGCAGCCCCCGTACGGGGTCTGTTGACTTC
>TRBJ1-1|NA|few|TRBV18
CASSPSTTAEAFF
TGTGCCAGCTCACCCTCTACGACAGCTGAAGCTTTCTTT
>TRBJ1-3|NA|few|TRBV9
CASNRWGVPGNTIYF
TGTGCCAGCAACAGGTGGGGAGTCCCTGGAAACACCATATATTTT
>TRBJ2-7|TRBD2|NA|TRBV29-1
CSVEGLAGYYEQYF
TGCAGCGTTGAGGGACTAGCGGGTTACTACGAGCAGTACTTC
>TRBJ2-1|NA|NA|TRBV29-1
CLAGWAAASGQFF
TGTTTAGCAGGCTGGGCCGCCGCTTCTGGGCAGTTCTTC
>TRBJ2-2|TRBD1|NA|TRBV28
CAADRANTGELFF
TGTGCCGCCGACAGGGCGAACACCGGGGAGCTGTTTTTT
>TRBJ2-4|NA|NA|TRBV11-2
CASSPLQGPKNIQYF
TGTGCCAGCAGCCCCCTACAGGGACCCAAAAACATTCAGTACTTC
>TRBJ2-2|NA|NA|TRBV27
CASSLSGRELFF
TGTGCCAGCAGTTTAAGCGGACGGGAGCTGTTTTTT
>TRBJ2-2|NA|few|TRBV4-3
CASSLGFTGELFF
TGCGCCAGCAGCTTAGGATTCACCGGGGAGCTGTTTTTT
>TRBJ2-3|TRBD2|few|TRBV4-1
CASSQILGGAQPDTQYF
TGCGCCAGCAGCCAAATCCTCGGGGGGGCACAACCAGATACGCAGTATTTT
>TRBJ2-5|TRBD1|few|TRBV15
CATSSIRQGPQETQYF
TGTGCCACCAGCTCAATTCGACAGGGGCCTCAAGAGACCCAGTACTTC
>TRBJ2-7|NA|few|TRBV5-1
CASSIEGYEQYF
TGCGCCAGCAGCATCGAGGGTTACGAGCAGTACTTC
>TRBJ2-4|NA|NA|TRBV4-1
CASSQDNRIFGRAKNIQYF
TGCGCCAGCAGCCAAGATAACAGGATCTTCGGTAGGGCCAAAAACATTCAGTACTTC
>TRBJ2-3|NA|NA|TRBV19
CASNPRGASDTQYF
TGTGCCAGTAACCCCCGGGGGGCTTCCGATACGCAGTATTTT
>TRBJ2-6|TRBD1|NA|TRBV4-1
CASSQGRGQGANVLTF
TGCGCCAGCAGCCAAGGCAGGGGGCAAGGGGCCAACGTCCTGACTTTC
>TRBJ2-7|NA|NA|TRBV15
CATSRDWAGYEQYF
TGTGCCACCAGCAGAGATTGGGCGGGGTACGAGCAGTACTTC
>TRBJ2-3|TRBD2|NA|TRBV6-2/TRBV6-3
CASSYSPSGGSTDTQYF
TGTGCCAGCAGTTACTCCCCCAGCGGGGGGAGCACAGATACGCAGTATTTT
>TRBJ2-1|NA|few|TRBV4-1
CASSHGPIANEQFF
TGCGCCAGCAGCCACGGTCCAATCGCCAATGAGCAGTTCTTC
>TRBJ2-5|TRBD1|NA|TRBV20-1
CSASLRGLRETQYF
TGCAGTGCTAGTCTCAGGGGGCTTAGGGAGACCCAGTACTTC